This T cell receptor (beta chain) was obtained from a study of blood T cell repertoires in COVID-19. About the study: The United States, Italy and Spain were the sources of the acute and convalescent COVID-19 samples. Sources were T cells, B-cell-depleted T cells, or PBMCs; the material itself was cDNA or gDNA.

The CDR3 runs to 12 residues. The germline CDR1 and CDR2 sequences are SGHAT and FQNNGV. The V gene end was trimmed by 5 bases and the J gene end by 6 bases; junction bases not matched to a gene: 3. Original processing notes: Counts of nucleated cells, estimated from reference gene primer amplification, were obtained. This table comes from immunoSEQ multiplex PCR, and its TCRdb copy is limited to in-frame clones, with some not included. Clonal size and the V and J genes are those of that table, whereas D and trimming came from the DNA. Of 200,000 to 250,000 clones listed, around 81% are singletons. The origin of this receptor is a woman between 65 and 79 years old with acute or convalescent COVID-19. The rearrangement uses TRBV11-2 and TRBJ1-2; 7 bases are a match to TRBD1. The sequenced sample consisted of peripheral blood. The CDR3 nucleotides are TGTGCCAGCAGCCCAGACAGGGATGGCTACACCTTC. It translates to CASSPDRDGYTF.